This passage covers 2 T cell receptor beta chains from one sample sequenced in a study of naive and memory T cell subsets. General study results and limits: A few larger clonotypes appeared in naive repertoires, especially CD8, possibly memory cells re-expressing CD45RA.

An equimolar mix of two oligonucleotides served as the beta constant-region primer for TRBC1 and TRBC2. Ligated cDNA was amplified by four rounds of PCR with nested alpha and beta constant-region primers and SP2. TCRdb re-called the UMI-ligation and nested PCR reads with MiXCR, one entry per CDR3 protein. The sample records 130,000 to 150,000 distinct CDR3 sequences, over 20% being singletons. No antigens are known for them. The sample comprised naive CD4+ T cells from blood. These receptors came from a human donor in good health.

The V gene is TRBV11-3, the J gene TRBJ2-1; D unclear. V was trimmed by 1 base and J by 5 bases, leaving 6 bases between them. Germline V CDR1 and CDR2: SGHNT, YENEEA. This CDR3 has 13 residues. CDR3 DNA sequence: TGTGCCAGCAGCTTAGGGCAGCACAATGAGCAGTTCTTC. It yields the protein CASSLGQHNEQFF.

The chain couples TRBV5-1 to TRBJ1-4; D perhaps matches TRBD1 (6 bases). Trimming took off 0 bases at V and 11 bases at J, with 11 bases between the two ends. Germline V gives CDR1 SGHRS, CDR2 YFSETQ. CDR3 size: 13 residues. CDR3 residues: CASSLEQGRKLFF. CDR3 DNA sequence: TGCGCCAGCAGCTTGGAGCAGGGGAGGAAACTGTTTTTT.